The present T cell receptor beta chain was sequenced within a study of naive and memory T cell subsets. Study results and caveats: More TCRs at tuberculin sites were read as hypersensitivity T cell infiltration.

Four PCR rounds used nested alpha and beta constant region primers plus the SP2 primer. For blood and skin samples, reverse transcription used TCR alpha and beta constant primers. TCRdb processed the UMI-ligation and nested PCR reads anew with MiXCR; each CDR3 protein has one entry. The sample contains about 37,000 distinct CDR3 sequences, approximately 9.9% of which appear only once. Treatment reported: skin biopsy from PPD injection site in Mantoux-positive individual. An oligonucleotide containing a UMI was ligated to the 3' end of TCR cDNA. Tuberculin skin test biopsies were taken where PPD was injected in Mantoux-positive people. Cells were not sorted; total RNA input targeted roughly 1 to 1000 ng. This clonotype came up a few times. Its antigen is currently unknown. The TCR sequence derives from an adult in good health. The input for sequencing was skin, taken from a tuberculin skin test site.

CDR3 sequence: CASSPGPPYSSNSYEQYF. CDR3 in DNA: TGTGCCAGCAGCCCCGGACCCCCCTACAGTTCAAATTCCTACGAGCAGTACTTC. The chain is built from TRBV2 and TRBJ2-7, with D unclear. Looked up from germline, CDR1 is SNHLY and CDR2 is FYNNEI. Trimming left V 6 bases short and J 1 base short, with 25 bases between. The CDR3 sequence is 18 residues long.